The 17 T cell receptor beta chains below all came from one sample that was sequenced in a study of blood T cell repertoires in COVID-19 (dated by TCRdb to the early 2020s). The library came from the immunoSEQ multiplex PCR assay. TCRdb's version of the immuneACCESS table is confined to in-frame rearrangements and falls short of the full clone set. An unresolved V gene accounts for under half of the shortfall where checked; the remainder is of unknown origin. A total of 200,000 to 300,000 clones appear in this sample, 84% of them only once. The leading ten clones occupy 4% of the sample. The source material was peripheral blood. These receptor sequences come from a man aged 50-60 years with acute or convalescent COVID-19.

The chain joins TRBV11-2 to TRBJ1-3; D ambiguous. Germline assignment: CDR1 SGHAT and CDR2 FQNNGV. V shed 2 bases and J shed 4 bases, with 15 bases lying between them. This CDR3 is built from 16 residues. CDR3: CASSLLPWGAGNTIYF. CDR3 DNA sequence: TGTGCCAGCAGCTTATTACCTTGGGGAGCAGGAAACACCATATATTTT.

V and J are TRBV19 and TRBJ1-5, with 9 bases fitting TRBD1. The CDR3 length is 17 residues. Per the germline V gene, CDR1 is LNHDA and CDR2 is SQIVND (reference sequence). The ends lost 6 bases at V and 2 bases at J; junction bases unmatched: 11. The CDR3 DNA reads as TGTGCCAGTAGACGGGACAGGGCTTGGAGGGGCAATCAGCCCCAGCATTTT. This encodes CASRRDRAWRGNQPQHF.

The count of this clone is one. The chain combines TRBV3-1 (or the pseudogene TRBV3-2) with TRBJ2-1, with TRBD1 matching over 7 bases. CDR3 length: 15 amino acids. Unmatched junction bases numbered 9, after V lost 4 bases and J lost 6 bases. The germline CDR1 and CDR2 sequences are LGHDT and YNNKEL (reference sequence). The CDR3 protein is CASSLRGGRSNEQFF. DNA of the CDR3: TGTGCCAGCAGCCTAAGAGGGGGCAGGTCCAATGAGCAGTTCTTC.

The chain recombines TRBV5-1 with TRBJ1-1; 7 nucleotides line up with TRBD1. J was trimmed by 2 bases and V by 0 bases; bases with no gene match: 10. CDR3 size: 17 residues. Germline loops: CDR1 SGHRS, CDR2 YFSETQ. DNA for the CDR3: TGCGCCAGCAGCTTGGGGACCGGGACAGAGGGAAACACTGAAGCTTTCTTT. It specifies CASSLGTGTEGNTEAFF.

This sequence joins TRBV13 and TRBJ1-3; no reliable D call. Germline V CDR1 and CDR2: PRHDT, FYEKMQ (reference sequence). V was shortened by 1 base and J by 0 bases, with 10 bases between the two germline ends. This CDR3 is 16 amino acids long. The chain's CDR3 is CASSLVPGYSGNTIYF. The CDR3 DNA follows: TGTGCCAGCAGCTTAGTTCCGGGGTACTCTGGAAACACCATATATTTT.

The chain recombines TRBV28 with TRBJ1-6; D gene unclear. V gave up 3 bases and J gave up 7 bases, with 10 bases separating them. CDR3 length equals 14 residues. Germline CDR1 MDHEN, CDR2 SYDVKM. The CDR3 loop is CASSFDGVNSPLHF. CDR3 nucleotides: TGTGCCAGCAGTTTTGACGGGGTGAATTCACCCCTCCACTTT.

As concerns this clone: A much larger clone sits a single nucleotide away, making a read error possible. This sample includes further DNA sequences coding for the same CDR3. The chain employs TRBV4-1 and TRBJ2-7, with TRBD1 identical over 8 bases. The germline V gene encodes CDR1 MGHRA and CDR2 YSYEKL. The length of the CDR3 is 16 residues. CDR3 sequence (DNA): TGCGCCAGCAGCCAGGCGACCGGGACAGGACAATACGAGCAATACTTC. Translated, it gives CASSQATGTGQYEQYF.

The V call is TRBV5-1, the J call TRBJ1-1, with D tentatively TRBD1 (5 bases). This CDR3 is 14 amino acids long. CDR1 is SGHRS, CDR2 YFSETQ, per germline. V dropped 3 bases and J dropped 4 bases, with 13 bases sitting between them. The CDR3 sequence is CASSSGGGITEAFF. The CDR3 DNA reads TGCGCCAGCAGCTCTGGCGGGGGAATCACTGAAGCTTTCTTT. The full variable domain, in which reference TRBV5-1 and TRBJ1-1 provide the parts outside the CDR3, is KAGVTQTPRYLIKTRGQQVTLSCSPISGHRSVSWYQQTPGQGLQFLFEYFSETQRNKGNFPGRFSGRQFSNSRSEMNVSTLELGDSALYLCASSSGGGITEAFFGQGTRLTVV.

This chain connects TRBV11-2 to TRBJ1-4; 11 bases fit TRBD1. CDR3 length equals 15 residues. The V gene end was trimmed by 1 base and the J gene end by 8 bases; junction bases not matched to a gene: 3. Germline values: CDR1 SGHAT, CDR2 FQNNGV. The chain's CDR3 is CASSLVDRGREKLFF. The CDR3 coding sequence is TGTGCCAGCAGCTTAGTGGACAGGGGGCGAGAAAAACTGTTTTTT. Combining the CDR3 with reference TRBV11-2 and TRBJ1-4 gives the whole variable domain EAGVAQSPRYKIIEKRQSVAFWCNPISGHATLYWYQQILGQGPKLLIQFQNNGVVDDSQLPKDRFSAERLKGVDSTLKIQPAKLEDSAVYLCASSLVDRGREKLFFGSGTQLSVL.

This clone was detected a few times. This chain links TRBV29-1 with TRBJ1-4, with D possibly TRBD1 on 5 matching bases. V lost 4 bases to trimming and J lost 0 bases, with 12 bases between them. Germline values: CDR1 SQVTM, CDR2 ANQGSEA. There are 15 residues in the CDR3. The CDR3: CSVVDSLATNEKLFF. In DNA form, the CDR3 reads TGCAGCGTTGTCGACAGCCTAGCAACTAATGAAAAACTGTTTTTT.

A single count supports this clone. The chain employs TRBV20-1 and TRBJ2-3, with TRBD2 identical over 7 bases. The V gene's germline CDR1 is DFQATT and CDR2 SNEGSKA (reference sequence). The CDR3 has 15 amino acids. V shed 3 bases and J 0 bases; nucleotides not matched to a gene: 6. DNA for the CDR3: TGCAGTGCTAGTCTCGCGGGGGATAGCACAGATACGCAGTATTTT. This codes for CSASLAGDSTDTQYF.

The J gene is TRBJ1-2, the V gene TRBV5-6; the D is unclear. CDR1 is SGHDT, CDR2 YYEEEE, per germline. With 0 bases removed from V and 4 bases from J, the gap between germline ends came to 19 bases. The CDR3 extends over 17 amino acids. The CDR3 sequence is CASSLVWREGRVYGYTF. The CDR3 DNA reads as TGTGCCAGCAGCTTGGTGTGGAGGGAGGGTAGGGTCTATGGCTACACCTTC.

This clone was recorded a few times. The rearrangement links TRBV6-5 to TRBJ2-1; D not resolved. The ends were cut back, 2 bases at V and 3 bases at J, with 8 bases in the middle. CDR3 size: 14 residues. In germline, CDR1 is MNHEY, CDR2 SVGAGI. CDR3 protein: CASSYLQDYNEQFF. In DNA form, the CDR3 reads TGTGCCAGCAGTTACCTCCAGGACTACAATGAGCAGTTCTTC.

V gene TRBV3-1 (or the pseudogene TRBV3-2) combines with J gene TRBJ1-3; D is ambiguous. Per germline, CDR1 LGHDT and CDR2 YNNKEL (reference sequence). V lost 5 bases and J 2 bases, leaving 13 bases between the germline ends. This CDR3 has 15 amino acids. The CDR3 coding sequence is TGTGCCAGCAGCATAGACTCTGTCCCTGGAAACACCATATATTTT. Encoded protein: CASSIDSVPGNTIYF.

This chain connects TRBV5-4 to TRBJ2-2; 8 nucleotides line up with TRBD2. This CDR3 spans 15 amino acids. Germline V gene sequence: CDR1 SGHNT, CDR2 YYREEE (reference sequence). Losses at the gene ends were 1 base for V and 4 bases for J; bases not matched to a gene: 3. The CDR3 coding sequence is TGTGCCAGCAGCTTGAAGGCGGGAGGCACCGGGGAGCTGTTTTTT. It is translated as CASSLKAGGTGELFF.

The rearrangement uses TRBV27 and TRBJ2-7; 8 bases are a match to TRBD1. V lost 5 bases, J lost 0 bases, and 9 bases stayed unmatched. Germline V gene data show CDR1 as MNHEY and CDR2 as SMNVEV (reference sequence). There are 16 residues in the CDR3. The CDR3 reads CASSRGQGPLSYEQYF. CDR3 coding DNA: TGTGCCAGCAGTCGAGGACAGGGTCCCCTCTCCTACGAGCAGTACTTC.

V gene TRBV7-2 combines with J gene TRBJ1-6, with D hard to call. V was trimmed by 1 base and J by 9 bases, leaving 7 bases between them. Germline CDR1 is SGHTA and CDR2 is FQGNSA. This CDR3 has 13 residues. DNA for the CDR3: TGTGCCAGCAGCTTAGTGGGCCGTTCACCCCTCCACTTT. The encoded protein is CASSLVGRSPLHF.